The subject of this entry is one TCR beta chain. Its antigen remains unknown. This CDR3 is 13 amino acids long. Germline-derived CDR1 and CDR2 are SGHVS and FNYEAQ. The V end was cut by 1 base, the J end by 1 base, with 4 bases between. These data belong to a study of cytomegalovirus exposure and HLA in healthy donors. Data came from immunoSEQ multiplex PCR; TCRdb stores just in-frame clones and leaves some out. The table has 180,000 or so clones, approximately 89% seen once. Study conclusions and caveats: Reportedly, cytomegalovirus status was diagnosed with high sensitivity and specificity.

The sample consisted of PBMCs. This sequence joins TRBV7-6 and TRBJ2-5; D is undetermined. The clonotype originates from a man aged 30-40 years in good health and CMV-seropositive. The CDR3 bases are TGTGCCAGCAGCTTAGGGCCCCAAGAGACCCAGTACTTC. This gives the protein CASSLGPQETQYF.